These 22 T cell receptor beta chains share one sample of origin, sequenced in a study of CD8 T cells in Susac syndrome. cDNA came from approximately 0.5 to 1 ug RNA primed by random hexamers. TCRdb re-derived calls from the immunoSEQ multiplex PCR reads in MiXCR, one entry per CDR3 protein. The sample carries about 150,000 distinct CDR3 sequences, 85% to 95% recorded once. The sequencing input was CD4+ T cells from PBMCs. Every receptor here comes from a human donor with Susac syndrome.

The chain uses TRBV29-1 and TRBJ2-5, with TRBD1 as a possible D gene (5 bases). The V gene's germline CDR1 is SQVTM and CDR2 ANQGSEA. The CDR3 runs 13 residues. V gave up 4 bases and J gave up 3 bases, with 12 bases separating them. CDR3 amino acids: CSVGRVGEETQYF. For the CDR3, the DNA is TGCAGCGTTGGCAGGGTTGGGGAAGAGACCCAGTACTTC.

V is TRBV29-1 and J is TRBJ1-5; D is ambiguous. CDR3 length equals 15 residues. The ends were cut back, 4 bases at V and 2 bases at J, with 15 bases in the middle. Germline V lookup: CDR1 SQVTM, CDR2 ANQGSEA. In DNA form, the CDR3 reads TGCAGCGTTGCCGACGGTTTTTTGGGCAATCAGCCCCAGCATTTT. It is translated as CSVADGFLGNQPQHF.

The chain has TRBV27 and TRBJ2-5; 10 positions agree with TRBD1. J lost 2 bases, V lost 5 bases, and 5 bases had no gene match. Germline lookup yields CDR1 MNHEY and CDR2 SMNVEV (reference sequence). The CDR3 contains 15 residues. CDR3 coding DNA: TGTGCCAGCAGTACCCCGGGACAGGGGCAAGAGACCCAGTACTTC. This sequence encodes CASSTPGQGQETQYF.

This chain links TRBV7-9 with TRBJ1-5; no clear D gene. The CDR3 loop spans 12 amino acids. Germline V CDR1 and CDR2: SEHNR, FQNEAQ (reference sequence). Trimming left V 0 bases short and J 9 bases short, with 6 bases between. The CDR3 reads CASSLAGGPQHF. The CDR3 DNA sequence: TGTGCCAGCAGCTTAGCAGGTGGGCCCCAGCATTTT.

This chain connects TRBV6-1 to TRBJ1-2; 9 bases match TRBD1. Germline-derived CDR1 and CDR2 are MNHNS and SASEGT. V lost 6 bases, J lost 4 bases, and 3 bases stayed unmatched. The CDR3 covers 13 residues. CDR3 DNA sequence: TGTGCCAGCAGGACAGGGGGATCCTATGGCTACACCTTC. Translated, it gives CASRTGGSYGYTF.

The V and J genes are TRBV12-3 or TRBV12-4 and TRBJ1-2; D uncertain. Trimming took off 3 bases at V and 8 bases at J, with 13 bases between the two ends. CDR3 length equals 13 residues. In nucleotides, the CDR3 is TGTGCCAGCAGTTTGCCATCCTATCGAGGCTACACCTTC. Translating gives CASSLPSYRGYTF.

This chain joins TRBV15 and TRBJ2-7, with D unclear. CDR3 length: 14 amino acids. Trimming cost V 0 bases and J 0 bases, with 6 bases left between them. Germline V CDR1 and CDR2: LNHNV, YYDKDF (reference sequence). The DNA of the CDR3 is TGTGCCACCAGCAGAGATTGGAGCTCCTACGAGCAGTACTTC. This encodes CATSRDWSSYEQYF. The variable domain in full, completed from reference TRBV15 and TRBJ2-7, reads DAMVIQNPRYQVTQFGKPVTLSCSQTLNHNVMYWYQQKSSQAPKLLFHYYDKDFNNEADTPDNFQSRRPNTSFCFLDIRSPGLGDTAMYLCATSRDWSSYEQYFGPGTRLTVT.

The chain is built from TRBV7-3 and TRBJ2-3; 9 bases map to TRBD2. CDR3 size: 17 residues. Germline assignment: CDR1 SGHTA and CDR2 FQGTGA. With V trimmed by 2 bases and J by 4 bases, 10 bases remained unmatched. CDR3 amino acids: CASSLGVAGGTPDTQYF. The CDR3 bases are TGTGCCAGCAGCTTAGGGGTGGCGGGGGGGACTCCAGATACGCAGTATTTT. Full variable domain (rest looked up from reference TRBV7-3 and TRBJ2-3): GAGVSQTPSNKVTEKGKYVELRCDPISGHTALYWYRQSLGQGPEFLIYFQGTGAADDSGLPNDRFFAVRPEGSVSTLKIQRTERGDSAVYLCASSLGVAGGTPDTQYFGPGTRLTVL.

This clonotype was counted a single time. The chain carries TRBV28 and TRBJ2-5; D may match TRBD1 or TRBD2 (5 bases each). The length of the CDR3 is 13 residues. Germline-derived CDR1 and CDR2 are MDHEN and SYDVKM. V lost 3 bases and J 7 bases, leaving 12 bases between the germline ends. In DNA form, the CDR3 reads TGTGCCAGCAGTTTTCAGGGCGCGGGGACCCAGTACTTC. Protein product: CASSFQGAGTQYF.

The chain combines TRBV19 with TRBJ1-3, with 8 nucleotides matching TRBD1. Germline values: CDR1 LNHDA, CDR2 SQIVND (reference sequence). CDR3 length: 16 amino acids. The junction had 12 bases not matched to a gene; V was cut back by 7 bases and J by 4 bases. The CDR3 DNA reads as TGTGCCAGTACCCCCGGGCAGGGGGCCGCAGGAAACACCATATATTTT. It codes for CASTPGQGAAGNTIYF.

This clonotype showed up just a few times. CDR3 nucleotide sequence: TGTGCCAGCAGCTTAGGGGATCAGGGGCGGGCAGATACGCAGTATTTT. Translation gives CASSLGDQGRADTQYF. This sequence joins TRBV7-2 and TRBJ2-3, with D possibly matching TRBD1 (6 bases). The V gene lost 1 base and the J gene lost 4 bases, with 15 bases spanning the gap. The CDR3 spans 16 residues. CDR1 and CDR2 (germline): SGHTA, FQGNSA. Full variable domain (outside the CDR3, taken from reference TRBV7-2 and TRBJ2-3): GAGVSQSPSNKVTEKGKDVELRCDPISGHTALYWYRQSLGQGLEFLIYFQGNSAPDKSGLPSDRFSAERTGGSVSTLTIQRTQQEDSAVYLCASSLGDQGRADTQYFGPGTRLTVL.

CDR3 loop: CSVGRGAVSEAFF. CDR3 DNA: TGCAGCGTTGGTCGGGGGGCGGTAAGTGAAGCTTTCTTT. The rearrangement joins TRBV29-1 to TRBJ1-1; D possibly corresponds to TRBD1 (6 bases). Germline values: CDR1 SQVTM, CDR2 ANQGSEA. The V end was cut by 4 bases, the J end by 7 bases, with 16 bases between. The CDR3 runs to 13 residues.

The chain has TRBV6-5 and TRBJ1-5; TRBD1 is a possible D gene (5 bases). The CDR3 contains 13 residues. Germline V gene sequence: CDR1 MNHEY, CDR2 SVGAGI. V was pared by 6 bases and J by 7 bases, with 13 bases between. The CDR3 loop reads CASSGGGIQPQHF. CDR3 bases: TGTGCCAGCAGCGGGGGTGGGATCCAGCCCCAGCATTTT.

The rearrangement links TRBV2 to TRBJ1-5, with D perhaps TRBD1 (5 bases). This CDR3 is 13 amino acids long. Germline V CDR1 and CDR2: SNHLY, FYNNEI. Trimming pared 6 bases from V and 5 bases from J, leaving 11 bases between. The chain's CDR3 is CASRQVGDQPQHF. CDR3 DNA sequence: TGTGCCAGCAGACAGGTAGGAGATCAGCCCCAGCATTTT.

This chain uses TRBV28 with TRBJ1-2; D is undetermined. This CDR3 has 16 amino acids. V was shortened by 7 bases and J by 4 bases, with 22 bases between the two germline ends. Per the germline V gene, CDR1 is MDHEN and CDR2 is SYDVKM. Here the CDR3 DNA reads TGTGCCAGCACACTGGTGGACCGACCATCTCCCTATGGCTACACCTTC. This codes for CASTLVDRPSPYGYTF.

The chain carries TRBV3-1 and TRBJ2-5; D possibly corresponds to TRBD2 (7 bases). V dropped 4 bases and J dropped 5 bases, with 14 bases sitting between them. Germline V gene lookup returns CDR1 LGHDT and CDR2 YNNKEL (reference sequence). The CDR3 is 14 residues long. CDR3 amino acids: CASSLRGAVETQYF. CDR3 nucleotide sequence: TGTGCCAGCAGCCTCCGGGGGGCCGTGGAGACCCAGTACTTC.

V is TRBV29-1 and J is TRBJ1-2; a possible D gene is TRBD1 (6 bases). The CDR3 totals 11 residues. The germline V gene encodes CDR1 SQVTM and CDR2 ANQGSEA. Trimming removed 5 bases at V and 4 bases at J, with 8 bases between. For the CDR3, the DNA is TGCAGCGTTCGGACAGCCTATGGCTACACCTTC. It is translated as CSVRTAYGYTF.

This clonotype was recorded only once. The V gene is TRBV29-1, the J gene TRBJ1-2; TRBD1 is a possible D gene (6 bases). V was trimmed by 3 bases and J by 8 bases, leaving 13 bases between them. Germline V gene lookup returns CDR1 SQVTM and CDR2 ANQGSEA. There are 12 residues in the CDR3. The chain's CDR3 is CSVDHRAEGYTF. DNA of the CDR3: TGCAGCGTTGATCACAGGGCGGAGGGCTACACCTTC. Complete variable domain (other parts from reference TRBV29-1 and TRBJ1-2): SAVISQKPSRDICQRGTSLTIQCQVDSQVTMMFWYRQQPGQSLTLIATANQGSEATYESGFVIDKFPISRPNLTFSTLTVSNMSPEDSSIYLCSVDHRAEGYTFGSGTRLTVV.

This rearrangement joins TRBV20-1 to TRBJ2-5; 7 bases are shared with TRBD2. With V trimmed by 6 bases and J by 3 bases, 4 bases remained unmatched. This CDR3 comprises 12 residues. Germline V CDR1 and CDR2: DFQATT, SNEGSKA (reference sequence). CDR3 DNA sequence: TGCAGTGCCGGACTAGTTAAAGAGACCCAGTACTTC. Its translation: CSAGLVKETQYF.

The chain combines TRBV9 with TRBJ1-6; no definite D call. Germline CDR1 is SGDLS and CDR2 is YYNGEE. The ends were cut back, 4 bases at V and 0 bases at J, with 11 bases in the middle. The CDR3 totals 16 residues. CDR3 DNA sequence: TGTGCCAGCAGCCCGCGGACCGACTCCTATAATTCACCCCTCCACTTT. Its protein is CASSPRTDSYNSPLHF.

The chain has TRBV18 and TRBJ2-7, with 8 positions matching TRBD1. Germline-derived CDR1 and CDR2 are KGHSH and LQKENI. J lost 3 bases, V lost 5 bases, and 6 bases had no gene match. The CDR3 is 14 amino acids. Here the CDR3 reads CASSSSGTGYEQYF. Written as DNA, the CDR3 is TGTGCCAGCTCATCCTCCGGGACAGGCTACGAGCAGTACTTC. Full variable domain (outside the CDR3, taken from reference TRBV18 and TRBJ2-7): NAGVMQNPRHLVRRRGQEARLRCSPMKGHSHVYWYRQLPEEGLKFMVYLQKENIIDESGMPKERFSAEFPKEGPSILRIQQVVRGDSAAYFCASSSSGTGYEQYFGPGTRLTVT.

The chain links TRBV2 to TRBJ2-5, with 7 bases identical to TRBD1. V gave up 3 bases and J gave up 2 bases; unmatched junction bases: 6. Per the germline V gene, CDR1 is SNHLY and CDR2 is FYNNEI. There are 15 residues in the CDR3. CDR3 in DNA: TGTGCCAGCAGTGACCTAGGGACAGAACAAGAGACCCAGTACTTC. It translates to CASSDLGTEQETQYF.